Below, 14 T cell receptor beta chains from the same sample are listed, as sequenced in a study of T-cell memory formation after mild COVID-19. TCRdb recomputed calls from the 5' RACE reads with MiXCR, one row per CDR3 protein. This sample carries a few hundred thousand distinct CDR3 sequences, roughly 8.2% of them seen once, and the ten largest clones take around a fifth. The sample taken for sequencing was PBMCs or a T cell subset sorted from them (not recorded which). The receptors stem from a man aged 18 to 29 who had mild COVID-19 (a few samples of this study predate the infection). Cell type and time point are not known.

This clonotype was observed a few times. The chain combines TRBV7-8 with TRBJ2-7; 9 nucleotides line up with TRBD1. CDR1 is SGHVS, CDR2 FQNEAQ, per germline. This CDR3 is 16 amino acids long. With 0 bases clipped from V and 3 bases from J, the junction kept 6 bases outside the gene matches. The chain's CDR3 is CASSLALETGGYEQYF. The CDR3 DNA reads TGTGCCAGCAGCTTAGCGCTGGAGACAGGGGGCTACGAGCAGTACTTC.

The table lists this clonotype with many counts. The chain employs TRBV29-1 and TRBJ1-2; D call uncertain. V lost 4 bases and J 6 bases, leaving 15 bases between the germline ends. Germline CDR1 SQVTM, CDR2 ANQGSEA. There are 13 residues in the CDR3. The CDR3 loop reads CSVAATLRHGYTF. DNA of the CDR3: TGCAGCGTTGCGGCCACGCTTCGTCATGGCTACACCTTC.

V and J are TRBV4-1 and TRBJ2-1; D is unclear. The V gene's germline CDR1 is MGHRA and CDR2 YSYEKL. The CDR3 loop spans 13 amino acids. Trimming removed 1 base from V and 10 bases from J, with 11 bases in between. CDR3 sequence: CASSQGLFIEQFF. CDR3 sequence (DNA): TGCGCCAGCAGCCAAGGCCTCTTTATCGAGCAGTTCTTC.

The gene calls are TRBV30 and TRBJ2-7, with a tentative D call TRBD2 (5 bases). This CDR3 is built from 14 residues. Deletions cut 0 bases from V and 2 bases from J, with 11 bases between. Germline loops: CDR1 GTSNPN, CDR2 SVGIG (reference sequence). The chain's CDR3 is CAWSVGLATYEQYF. Written as DNA, the CDR3 is TGTGCCTGGAGTGTAGGGCTAGCAACCTACGAGCAGTACTTC.

This clonotype was observed a handful of times. V gene TRBV20-1 combines with J gene TRBJ2-3; D call uncertain. V lost 6 bases and J lost 1, with 11 bases in between. The germline CDR1 and CDR2 sequences are DFQATT and SNEGSKA (reference sequence). CDR3 size: 13 residues. CDR3 sequence reads: CSAGKGGTDTQYF. The CDR3 DNA reads TGCAGTGCGGGCAAGGGTGGCACAGATACGCAGTATTTT.

This clonotype came up a few times. The CDR3 DNA sequence: TGTGCCAGCCCGGGCGGGGGTTCCTACAATGAGCAGTTCTTC. This encodes CASPGGGSYNEQFF. The V gene is TRBV2, the J gene TRBJ2-1; 7 bases are a match to TRBD2. Germline CDR1 reads SNHLY; CDR2 reads FYNNEI. This CDR3 comprises 14 residues. V lost 8 bases to trimming and J lost 1 base; unmatched junction nucleotides: 5.

This clonotype was seen more than once but under ten times. The chain carries TRBV9 and TRBJ2-5, with TRBD1 matching over 7 bases. The length of the CDR3 is 16 residues. Losses at the gene ends were 0 bases for V and 5 bases for J; bases not matched to a gene: 10. In germline, CDR1 is SGDLS, CDR2 YYNGEE. This chain's CDR3 is CASSVGGWDSDETQYF. CDR3 DNA: TGTGCCAGCAGCGTAGGAGGATGGGACAGTGACGAGACCCAGTACTTC.

The rearrangement joins TRBV4-2 to TRBJ2-1; 14 nucleotides line up with TRBD2. The CDR3 is 15 residues long. The V gene end was trimmed by 3 bases and the J gene end by 10 bases; junction bases not matched to a gene: 5. Germline V gene sequence: CDR1 LGHNA, CDR2 YNFKEQ. This CDR3 is CASSQRLAGGREQFF. CDR3 nucleotides: TGTGCCAGCAGCCAGCGACTAGCGGGGGGGCGAGAGCAGTTCTTC.

At least ten counts were recorded for this clonotype. The J gene is TRBJ2-3, the V gene TRBV4-1; no reliable D call. The germline gives CDR1 MGHRA, CDR2 YSYEKL. The CDR3 runs to 16 residues. Trimming took off 0 bases at V and 0 bases at J, with 10 bases between the two ends. The CDR3 DNA sequence: TGCGCCAGCAGCCAAGAATCAGCGCCTAGCACAGATACGCAGTATTTT. Translation: CASSQESAPSTDTQYF.

The chain couples TRBV4-3 to TRBJ1-1, with D possibly being TRBD1 (5 bases). Germline V gene data show CDR1 as LGHNA and CDR2 as YSLEER. The CDR3 runs to 14 residues. The germline V and J ends were trimmed by 4 bases and 1 base, with 10 bases remaining between them. The CDR3 protein is CASSRLTGNTEAFF. The CDR3 DNA is TGCGCCAGCAGCCGACTTACAGGGAACACTGAAGCTTTCTTT.

This clonotype turned up a few times. This chain connects TRBV4-3 to TRBJ2-7; D is unresolved. The CDR3 runs to 16 residues. Germline V CDR1 and CDR2: LGHNA, YSLEER. The V end lost 0 bases, the J end lost 3 bases, and 15 bases lay between the germline ends. The CDR3 nucleotides read TGCGCCAGCAGCCAAGATGTACAGCTCCTGGGCTACGAGCAGTACTTC. Its protein product is CASSQDVQLLGYEQYF.

The CDR3 spells CASRSGIWPSTDTQYF. In DNA, the CDR3 is TGTGCCAGCCGATCGGGAATCTGGCCTAGCACAGATACGCAGTATTTT. The chain employs TRBV7-9 and TRBJ2-3; possible D gene TRBD2, 5 bases. V lost 8 bases and J lost 0, with 18 bases in between. This CDR3 has 16 residues. Per germline, CDR1 SEHNR and CDR2 FQNEAQ (reference sequence).

The chain couples TRBV12-3 or TRBV12-4 to TRBJ1-1; D gene ambiguous. Trimming stripped 7 bases from V and 0 bases from J, with 15 bases between. The CDR3 is 15 residues long. DNA for the CDR3: TGTGCCAGCACCACAATGGGAGGCATGAACACTGAAGCTTTCTTT. Protein product: CASTTMGGMNTEAFF.

This clonotype was observed at least ten times. CDR3 sequence reads: CASSLVRGVNEQFF. DNA for the CDR3: TGTGCCAGCAGTCTAGTTAGGGGGGTTAATGAGCAGTTCTTC. The J gene is TRBJ2-1, the V gene TRBV12-3 or TRBV12-4; D possibly uses TRBD1 or TRBD2 (6 bases each). CDR3 length equals 14 residues. Trimming pared 5 bases from V and 7 bases from J, leaving 15 bases between.